The 27 T cell receptor beta chains listed next were all sequenced from one sample in a study of blood T cell repertoires in COVID-19. Measured with immunoSEQ multiplex PCR; TCRdb has only the in-frame clones, and not every one. The data show 70,000 to 100,000 clones, 88% seen once. The sample taken for sequencing was peripheral blood. The receptors here all came from a human donor in a cohort sampled during active COVID-19.

The sample holds one count of this clone. V gene TRBV30 combines with J gene TRBJ1-3; D ambiguous. There are 14 residues in the CDR3. The V gene lost 3 bases and the J gene lost 2 bases, with 11 bases spanning the gap. Germline lookup yields CDR1 GTSNPN and CDR2 SVGIG (reference sequence). CDR3 in DNA: TGTGCCTGGAGGGGAGGGTCAGCTGGAAACACCATATATTTT. This codes for CAWRGGSAGNTIYF.

This chain connects TRBV5-1 to TRBJ2-3, with D possibly TRBD2 on 5 matching bases. V shed 1 base and J shed 3 bases, with 6 bases lying between them. This CDR3 comprises 13 residues. The germline CDR1 and CDR2 sequences are SGHRS and YFSETQ. This CDR3 reads CASSLTGTDTQYF. The CDR3 DNA sequence: TGCGCCAGCAGCTTGACGGGGACAGATACGCAGTATTTT.

This clone came up once. The V and J genes are TRBV20-1 and TRBJ2-7; a possible D gene is TRBD1 (5 bases). Germline lookup yields CDR1 DFQATT and CDR2 SNEGSKA (reference sequence). The length of the CDR3 is 11 residues. Trimming stripped 6 bases from V and 5 bases from J, with 11 bases between. CDR3 in DNA: TGCAGTGCCCCCAGGGTGGACGAGCAGTACTTC. Protein: CSAPRVDEQYF.

The V and J genes are TRBV14 and TRBJ2-3, with 14 positions matching TRBD2. The CDR3 contains 16 residues. The junction had 4 bases not matched to a gene; V was cut back by 4 bases and J by 4 bases. Germline assignment: CDR1 SGHDN and CDR2 FVKESK. This CDR3 is CASSPRTSGRSDTQYF. In DNA, the CDR3 is TGTGCCAGCAGCCCACGGACTAGCGGGAGGTCAGATACGCAGTATTTT.

The chain carries TRBV4-3 and TRBJ2-1; the match to TRBD2 covers 8 bases. This CDR3 has 18 residues. In germline, CDR1 is LGHNA, CDR2 YSLEER. With 1 base clipped from V and 0 bases from J, the junction kept 8 bases outside the gene matches. CDR3 sequence reads: CASSQGASGFSSYNEQFF. The CDR3 DNA follows: TGCGCCAGCAGCCAAGGTGCTAGCGGGTTCAGCTCCTACAATGAGCAGTTCTTC.

This chain joins TRBV6-5 and TRBJ1-1; no definite D call. The CDR3 sequence is 12 residues long. Germline CDR1 and CDR2: MNHEY and SVGAGI. Between the trimmed V and J ends, which lost 8 bases and 4 bases, there was a span of 11 bases. CDR3 residues: CASRRVVTEAFF. The CDR3, as DNA: TGTGCCAGCCGACGGGTTGTCACTGAAGCTTTCTTT.

This chain uses TRBV7-2 with TRBJ2-4; a possible D gene is TRBD1 (6 bases). The CDR3 sequence is 17 residues long. Trimming removed 3 bases from V and 2 bases from J, with 17 bases in between. Germline-derived CDR1 and CDR2 are SGHTA and FQGNSA. This CDR3 is CASSFPIGGSTKNIQYF. CDR3 DNA sequence: TGTGCCAGCAGCTTCCCCATAGGGGGTTCGACCAAAAACATTCAGTACTTC.

V and J are TRBV29-1 and TRBJ2-7; 7 bases are a match to TRBD2. Germline CDR1 and CDR2: SQVTM and ANQGSEA. The J segment lost 2 bases and the V segment lost 6 bases, leaving 16 bases of the junction unmatched. The CDR3 consists of 16 residues. The CDR3 protein is CSVVLGGSLGTYEQYF. CDR3 nucleotide sequence: TGCAGCGTCGTCCTCGGGGGGTCCCTAGGAACCTACGAGCAGTACTTC.

This clone was detected only once. The V and J genes are TRBV6-2 or TRBV6-3 and TRBJ2-5; TRBD2 matches 15 bases. V lost 1 base, J lost 1 base, and 10 bases stayed unmatched. This CDR3 spans 20 amino acids. CDR1 MNHEY and CDR2 SVGEGT come from the germline V gene. For the CDR3, the DNA is TGTGCCAGCAGTTACTTGATGAAGGGACTAGCGGGAGGACTCCAAGAGACCCAGTACTTC. Translating it yields CASSYLMKGLAGGLQETQYF.

This chain connects TRBV6-6 to TRBJ1-5; unclear D gene. This CDR3 comprises 11 residues. With 6 bases removed from V and 3 bases from J, the gap between germline ends came to 3 bases. Germline V CDR1 and CDR2: MNHNY, SVGAGI (reference sequence). CDR3 in amino acids: CASSFNQPQHF. The CDR3 DNA is TGTGCCAGCAGCTTCAATCAGCCCCAGCATTTT.

The rearrangement uses TRBV18 and TRBJ2-7; TRBD1 agrees at 7 bases. V was pared by 4 bases and J by 6 bases, with 9 bases of the junction left unmatched. Germline CDR1 reads KGHSH; CDR2 reads LQKENI. CDR3 size: 14 residues. CDR3 nucleotides: TGTGCCAGCTCACAGGGGTCGACAGGGATCGAGCAGTACTTC. Its protein is CASSQGSTGIEQYF.

The rearrangement joins TRBV4-1 to TRBJ1-5; TRBD1 might be the D (5 bases). This CDR3 region has 14 residues. CDR1 and CDR2 (germline): MGHRA, YSYEKL. Trimming cost V 0 bases and J 13 bases, with 16 bases left between them. CDR3 coding DNA: TGCGCCAGCAGCCAAGATTGGGGCCAGGCTCATCAGCATTTT. It encodes CASSQDWGQAHQHF.

This chain links TRBV24-1 with TRBJ2-6; TRBD2 might be the D (6 bases). With 5 bases removed from V and 1 base from J, the gap between germline ends came to 11 bases. The germline gives CDR1 KGHDR, CDR2 SFDVKD. CDR3 length equals 16 residues. The CDR3 DNA sequence: TGTGCCACCAGTGCGCCCGGGGGTTCTGGGGCCAACGTCCTGACTTTC. Translation: CATSAPGGSGANVLTF.

This clone was observed a handful of times. The gene calls are TRBV2 and TRBJ1-5; D remains unclear. Trimming shortened V by 4 bases and J by 2 bases, and 12 bases separated the two germline ends. Per germline, CDR1 SNHLY and CDR2 FYNNEI. This CDR3 is 15 amino acids long. CDR3 coding DNA: TGTGCCAGCAGTGGCCCGGGTTGGGGCAATCAGCCCCAGCATTTT. It is translated as CASSGPGWGNQPQHF.

This chain joins TRBV11-2 and TRBJ2-3; 8 bases fit TRBD2. V was pared by 5 bases and J by 1 base, with 8 bases of the junction left unmatched. Germline CDR1 and CDR2: SGHAT and FQNNGV. The CDR3 extends over 16 amino acids. DNA of the CDR3: TGTGCCAGCAGCCCTAACAGCGGGAGTGGCACAGATACGCAGTATTTT. Its protein product is CASSPNSGSGTDTQYF.

CDR3 sequence: CASSEEGRGYNEQFF. The CDR3 nucleotides read TGTGCCAGCAGTGAGGAGGGGCGGGGGTACAATGAGCAGTTCTTC. V usage is TRBV2 and J usage is TRBJ2-1, with 7 bases aligning to TRBD2. This CDR3 contains 15 residues. From germline, CDR1 is SNHLY and CDR2 FYNNEI. V lost 3 bases, J lost 4 bases, and 6 bases stayed unmatched. Using reference TRBV2 and TRBJ2-1 for the parts outside the CDR3, the full variable domain is EPEVTQTPSHQVTQMGQEVILRCVPISNHLYFYWYRQILGQKVEFLVSFYNNEISEKSEIFDDQFSVERPDGSNFTLKIRSTKLEDSAMYFCASSEEGRGYNEQFFGPGTRLTVL.

The rearrangement uses TRBV5-6 and TRBJ2-5; perhaps TRBD2 as D (5 bases). Trimming pared 0 bases from V and 0 bases from J, leaving 6 bases between. CDR1 is SGHDT, CDR2 YYEEEE, per germline. The CDR3 sequence is 14 residues long. The CDR3 DNA reads TGTGCCAGCAGCTTGGGAGGGTACCAAGAGACCCAGTACTTC. As protein: CASSLGGYQETQYF.

This chain connects TRBV7-2 to TRBJ2-3, with 8 bases that match TRBD2. J was trimmed by 3 bases and V by 5 bases; bases with no gene match: 7. The CDR3 spans 15 residues. CDR1 is SGHTA, CDR2 FQGNSA, per germline. The CDR3 reads CASSIGTSGTDTQYF. The DNA of the CDR3 is TGTGCCAGCAGCATCGGGACTAGTGGGACAGATACGCAGTATTTT.

The J gene is TRBJ2-2, the V gene TRBV7-2; 7 positions match TRBD2. Germline CDR1 and CDR2: SGHTA and FQGNSA. This CDR3 comprises 18 residues. After removal of 7 bases from V and 4 bases from J, the junction contained 18 bases not matched to a gene. CDR3 residues: CASTTKPLGGSSTGELFF. The CDR3 bases are TGTGCCAGCACCACAAAACCTTTGGGGGGGTCGTCCACCGGGGAGCTGTTTTTT.

Here the CDR3 DNA reads TGCAGCGTTGCGACAGGCCATATGAGTGGCTACACCTTC. Residues: CSVATGHMSGYTF. The genes are TRBV29-1 and TRBJ1-2, with D perhaps matching TRBD1 (6 bases). The CDR3 spans 13 residues. V lost 4 bases to trimming and J lost 7 bases, with 16 bases between them. Germline V gene data show CDR1 as SQVTM and CDR2 as ANQGSEA. The full variable domain, rest sourced from reference TRBV29-1 and TRBJ1-2, is SAVISQKPSRDICQRGTSLTIQCQVDSQVTMMFWYRQQPGQSLTLIATANQGSEATYESGFVIDKFPISRPNLTFSTLTVSNMSPEDSSIYLCSVATGHMSGYTFGSGTRLTVV.

The V gene is TRBV27, the J gene TRBJ1-5; D is unresolved. V lost 7 bases and J 4 bases, leaving 20 bases between the germline ends. The CDR3 has 16 residues. Germline CDR1 and CDR2: MNHEY and SMNVEV (reference sequence). CDR3 nucleotide sequence: TGTGCCAGCAAAGTTTTGGGCACCGACGGAAATCAGCCCCAGCATTTT. It is translated as CASKVLGTDGNQPQHF.

The genes are TRBV5-4 and TRBJ2-5, with a weak D call TRBD1 (5 bases). Trimming removed 4 bases from V and 2 bases from J, with 15 bases in between. CDR3 length: 15 residues. Germline CDR1 is SGHNT and CDR2 is YYREEE (reference sequence). CDR3 DNA sequence: TGTGCCAGCAGCCAGCCCCAGGGTATGCAAGAGACCCAGTACTTC. It yields the protein CASSQPQGMQETQYF.

J is TRBJ2-2 and V is TRBV9, with a tentative D call TRBD2 (6 bases). Trimming removed 4 bases at V and 0 bases at J, with 10 bases between. CDR3 length: 15 amino acids. In germline, CDR1 is SGDLS, CDR2 YYNGEE. For the CDR3, the DNA is TGTGCCAGCAGCCCTTGGACTACGAACACCGGGGAGCTGTTTTTT. Translation: CASSPWTTNTGELFF.

Only one count was recorded for this clone. The gene calls are TRBV7-2 and TRBJ2-3; 8 nucleotides align to TRBD2. Germline V gene sequence: CDR1 SGHTA, CDR2 FQGNSA. This CDR3 contains 16 residues. With V trimmed by 1 base and J by 3 bases, 6 bases remained unmatched. The CDR3 DNA is TGTGCCAGCAGCTTAGGCGGGGGGCGCGAAACAGATACGCAGTATTTT. Its translation is CASSLGGGRETDTQYF.

The V call is TRBV5-4, the J call TRBJ2-5, with 7 positions matching TRBD1. Per the germline V gene, CDR1 is SGHNT and CDR2 is YYREEE (reference sequence). The CDR3 contains 13 residues. V lost 4 bases to trimming and J lost 4 bases; unmatched junction nucleotides: 4. The CDR3 spells CASSLQGTETQYF. CDR3 DNA sequence: TGTGCCAGCAGCCTACAGGGGACAGAGACCCAGTACTTC.

The chain couples TRBV5-1 to TRBJ2-5; the match to TRBD2 covers 7 bases. The CDR3 contains 14 residues. Trimming took 0 bases from V and 5 from J; bases not matched to a gene: 4. Per the germline V gene, CDR1 is SGHRS and CDR2 is YFSETQ. The CDR3 DNA sequence: TGCGCCAGCAGCTTGGGGGGAGGGGCCGAGACCCAGTACTTC. Residues: CASSLGGGAETQYF.

The chain links TRBV2 to TRBJ2-1, with 8 bases identical to TRBD2. With V trimmed by 0 bases and J by 8 bases, 12 bases remained unmatched. The CDR3 consists of 17 residues. From germline, CDR1 is SNHLY and CDR2 FYNNEI. DNA for the CDR3: TGTGCCAGCAGTGAAGCGCTTGGTCCGGCGGGGGGAGATGAGCAGTTCTTC. Translated, it gives CASSEALGPAGGDEQFF.